This is a list of T cell receptor beta chains from one sample in a study of radiotherapy plus CTLA-4 blockade in lung cancer. Here immunoSEQ multiplex PCR was the method, and the copy in TCRdb shows in-frame clones only, minus some. The repertoire includes approximately 28,000 clones, 75% to 85% of them detected once, and approximately 15% sits in the top ten. Sample: peripheral blood, taken from a patient treated with radiotherapy plus ipilimumab. These receptors were obtained from a human donor with non-small cell lung cancer that progressed on radiotherapy plus ipilimumab. Each CDR3 is given with its conserved first and last residue. A D gene is named only where the DNA matches it firmly. Expanded clones are given a class, and other clones once, few, many or no size at all.

d_gene	v_gene	abundance	j_gene	CDR3nt	CDR3aa
-	TRBV10-3	-	TRBJ1-1	TGTGCCATCAGTGAGGAGGGTTGGAACACTGAAGCTTTCTTT	CAISEEGWNTEAFF
TRBD1	TRBV19	-	TRBJ2-7	TGTGCCAGTAGTATGGGGACAGGGCCGGGCCACGAGCAGTACTTC	CASSMGTGPGHEQYF
-	TRBV9	-	TRBJ2-1	TGTGCCAGCAGCGTAAGCGGCTACAATGAGCAGTTCTTC	CASSVSGYNEQFF
TRBD1	TRBV19	-	TRBJ2-7	TGTGCCAGTAGTATGGCCCAGGGGGCTTTCTACGAGCAGTACTTC	CASSMAQGAFYEQYF
TRBD2	TRBV5-6	-	TRBJ2-3	TGTGCCAGCACCCTGACTAGCGGGGCCCTAGATACGCAGTATTTT	CASTLTSGALDTQYF
TRBD1	TRBV7-2	-	TRBJ2-1	TGTGCCAGCAGCACCGACAGGGGCAATGAGCAGTTCTTC	CASSTDRGNEQFF
TRBD1	TRBV19	-	TRBJ2-7	TGTGCCAGTGGTCCGGGGGACAGGGCCAGCGAGCAGTACTTC	CASGPGDRASEQYF
-	TRBV28	-	TRBJ1-1	TGTGCCAGCAGTTCTCGAGCACAGGGACTGGACACTGAAGCTTTCTTT	CASSSRAQGLDTEAFF
-	TRBV28	-	TRBJ1-1	TGTGCCAGCAGTTTCGGGCAGGCAGGTCGGTACACTGAAGCTTTCTTT	CASSFGQAGRYTEAFF
-	TRBV6-5	-	TRBJ1-5	TGTGCCAGCAGTTACGGCAGGCCCGGGGGCAATCAGCCCCAGCATTTT	CASSYGRPGGNQPQHF
-	TRBV6-1	few	TRBJ2-6	TGTGCCAGCAGTGTAGCGGCTGGGGCCAACGTCCTGACTTTC	CASSVAAGANVLTF
-	TRBV5-1	-	TRBJ2-3	TGCGCCAGCAGCTTGGATAGAACAGATACGCAGTATTTT	CASSLDRTDTQYF
-	TRBV12-5	-	TRBJ2-5	TGTGCTAGTGGTCTTCATGGAGAGACCCAGTACTTC	CASGLHGETQYF
-	TRBV7-9	-	TRBJ1-1	TGTGCCAGCAGCTTAGAACAGTTCACGAACACTGAAGCTTTCTTT	CASSLEQFTNTEAFF
-	TRBV27	-	TRBJ2-7	TGTGCCAGCAGGGGGCAGGGACTCCGATTTGGTCGGCAGTACTTC	CASRGQGLRFGRQYF
TRBD2	TRBV5-1	-	TRBJ2-1	TGCGCCAGCAGTCCTGCCACCGGGGGGATTTACAATGAGCAGTTCTTC	CASSPATGGIYNEQFF
-	TRBV6-1	few	TRBJ2-4	TGTGCCAGCAATGTCGGGGGCAAAAACATTCAGTACTTC	CASNVGGKNIQYF
-	TRBV2	once	TRBJ2-5	TGTGCCAGCAGTGAAATCGGAGCGGTCCAAGAGACCCAGTACTTC	CASSEIGAVQETQYF
-	TRBV9	-	TRBJ2-1	TGTGCCAGCAGCGTAAGTCCGAGTATAAACAATGAGCAGTTCTTC	CASSVSPSINNEQFF
TRBD1	TRBV29-1	-	TRBJ2-7	TGCAGCGTTGGACAGGGGGTCGCCTACGAGCAGTACTTC	CSVGQGVAYEQYF
TRBD1	TRBV5-1	-	TRBJ1-4	TGCGCCAGCAGCTGGGGGGACAGACAAACTTTTGAAAAACTGTTTTTT	CASSWGDRQTFEKLFF
TRBD1	TRBV7-9	-	TRBJ1-1	TGTGCCAGCAGCTTGAACAGGGGTGAGACTGAAGCTTTCTTT	CASSLNRGETEAFF
-	TRBV14	once	TRBJ2-7	TGTGCCAGCAGCCAAGATGTGGTAACCTACGAGCAGTACTTC	CASSQDVVTYEQYF
-	TRBV28	-	TRBJ1-5	TGTGCCAGCAGTTTGGTTACAAACATTTATAGCAATCAGCCCCAGCATTTT	CASSLVTNIYSNQPQHF
-	TRBV6-1	-	TRBJ1-2	TGTGCCAGCAGTGAAACCAGGGGCGATGGCTACACCTTC	CASSETRGDGYTF
TRBD1	TRBV7-9	-	TRBJ1-5	TGTGCCAGCAGCTATAGCGGGGACAGGGGGGATCAGCCCCAGCATTTT	CASSYSGDRGDQPQHF
TRBD2	TRBV19	once	TRBJ2-2	TGTGCCAGTAGTGTGGGACTAGCGGGCGAGAACACCGGGGAGCTGTTTTTT	CASSVGLAGENTGELFF
TRBD1	TRBV29-1	-	TRBJ1-3	TGCAGCGTTACCGGGACAGAGGGAAACACCATATATTTT	CSVTGTEGNTIYF
-	TRBV2	-	TRBJ2-2	TGTGCCAGCAGCAACACCGGGGAGCTGTTTTTT	CASSNTGELFF
-	TRBV7-9	-	TRBJ2-2	TGTGCCAGCACCCACTCGCTAGCTCGTTCCGGGGAGCTGTTTTTT	CASTHSLARSGELFF
-	TRBV19	-	TRBJ1-1	TGTGCCAGTAGTATCTGGCAGCCGAACACTGAAGCTTTCTTT	CASSIWQPNTEAFF
TRBD1	TRBV28	-	TRBJ1-5	TGTGCCAGCAGCCTCTCTACAGGGGGGGATCAGCCCCAGCATTTT	CASSLSTGGDQPQHF
-	TRBV9	-	TRBJ2-7	TGTGCCAGCAGCGTAGCAGGGTTAACCTCATCCGAGCAGTACTTC	CASSVAGLTSSEQYF
-	TRBV29-1	few	TRBJ1-2	TGCAGCGTTGAAGATGGGGCAGTCCCGAACTATGGCTACACCTTC	CSVEDGAVPNYGYTF
TRBD2	TRBV5-3	-	TRBJ2-7	TGTGCCAGAAGCTCCCGACTAGCGGGAACCTACGAGCAGTACTTC	CARSSRLAGTYEQYF
-	TRBV5-4	few	TRBJ2-7	TGTGCCAGCAGCTTGGAACAGACTCCGACCTACGAGCAGTACTTC	CASSLEQTPTYEQYF
-	TRBV7-8	-	TRBJ2-7	TGTGCCAGCAGCTTAGGGATAGGGGAGGACGAGCAGTACTTC	CASSLGIGEDEQYF
-	TRBV5-1	-	TRBJ1-3	TGCGCCAGCAGCTCTGGAGAAAGCTCTGGAAACACCATATATTTT	CASSSGESSGNTIYF
-	TRBV7-6	few	TRBJ2-1	TGTGCCAGCAGCCTACTGGGGAGCTCCTACAATGAGCAGTTCTTC	CASSLLGSSYNEQFF
-	TRBV28	-	TRBJ1-5	TGTGCCACCCGAGGGGGGAACAATCAGCCCCAGCATTTT	CATRGGNNQPQHF
TRBD1	TRBV9	-	TRBJ2-1	TGTGCCAGCAGCGTAGGACCAGACAGGGGAGAGGAGCAGTTCTTC	CASSVGPDRGEEQFF
-	TRBV6-6	-	TRBJ2-7	TGTGCCAGCAGTTTGGGAGGCCCCTACGAGCAGTACTTC	CASSLGGPYEQYF